These 7 T cell receptor beta chains share one sample of origin, sequenced in a study of T cells in Graves' hyperthyroidism and ophthalmopathy. The investigators amplified TCR beta CDR3 regions from RNA transcripts. Initially, a first-round RT-PCR of the TCR CDR3 employed the HTBI primer set. One entry per CDR3 protein, called by TCRdb with MiXCR from the multiplex PCR reads. The data contain about 740,000 distinct CDR3 sequences, around 13% of them singletons. Sequenced: blood. The source of these receptors is a woman aged 18-29 years with Graves' hyperthyroidism.

Many counts were recorded for this clonotype. The rearrangement uses TRBV18 and TRBJ2-5, with D possibly being TRBD1 (6 bases). V was pared by 3 bases and J by 4 bases, with 15 bases between. This CDR3 region has 15 residues. Germline V gene sequence: CDR1 KGHSH, CDR2 LQKENI. This chain's CDR3 is CASSPVWGPGETQYF. CDR3 DNA sequence: TGTGCCAGCTCACCGGTGTGGGGGCCTGGAGAGACCCAGTACTTC. Full variable domain (missing parts from reference TRBV18 and TRBJ2-5): NAGVMQNPRHLVRRRGQEARLRCSPMKGHSHVYWYRQLPEEGLKFMVYLQKENIIDESGMPKERFSAEFPKEGPSILRIQQVVRGDSAAYFCASSPVWGPGETQYFGPGTRLLVL.

This clonotype was detected ten times or more. The chain links TRBV20-1 to TRBJ1-1; tentative D call: TRBD1 (5 bases). The CDR3 contains 15 residues. CDR1 DFQATT and CDR2 SNEGSKA come from the germline V gene (reference sequence). CDR3 residues: CSARGSLLMNTEAFF. The CDR3 DNA follows: TGCAGCGCCCGGGGCAGCTTACTTATGAACACTGAAGCTTTCTTT.

Many counts were recorded for this clonotype. V gene TRBV28 combines with J gene TRBJ2-4, with 8 bases lining up with TRBD1. With 0 bases clipped from V and 9 bases from J, the junction kept 10 bases outside the gene matches. Germline lookup yields CDR1 MDHEN and CDR2 SYDVKM. The CDR3 loop spans 16 amino acids. CDR3 in DNA: TGTGCCAGCAGTTTATGGGGGACAGGAGGATGGACCATTCAGTACTTC. This encodes CASSLWGTGGWTIQYF.

This clonotype occurred many times. The chain joins TRBV12-3 or TRBV12-4 to TRBJ1-4; no reliable D call. This CDR3 contains 13 residues. Trimming shortened V by 4 bases and J by 5 bases, and 8 bases separated the two germline ends. CDR3 DNA: TGTGCCAGCAGTTCGGACGAAAATGAAAAACTGTTTTTT. Translation gives CASSSDENEKLFF.

The J gene is TRBJ2-7, the V gene TRBV14; 7 nucleotides match TRBD2. The CDR3 length is 15 residues. From germline, CDR1 is SGHDN and CDR2 FVKESK. Unmatched junction bases numbered 9, after V lost 0 bases and J lost 7 bases. The CDR3 nucleotides read TGTGCCAGCAGCCAAGACGGCGGGAGCACGTCAGAGCAGTACTTC. It is translated as CASSQDGGSTSEQYF.

The chain has TRBV4-1 and TRBJ2-1; the match to TRBD1 covers 7 bases. The CDR3 has 18 amino acids. Germline V gene lookup returns CDR1 MGHRA and CDR2 YSYEKL. J was trimmed by 0 bases and V by 7 bases; bases with no gene match: 15. The CDR3 is CASKSDRWVADSYNEQFF. The CDR3 nucleotides are TGCGCCAGCAAGTCGGACAGGTGGGTAGCTGACTCCTACAATGAGCAGTTCTTC.

This clonotype turned up a few times. The V and J genes are TRBV7-9 and TRBJ1-2; no firm D call. Trimming left V 2 bases short and J 6 bases short, with 7 bases between. Per germline, CDR1 SEHNR and CDR2 FQNEAQ (reference sequence). The CDR3 totals 12 residues. In DNA form, the CDR3 reads TGTGCCAGCAGCTTAATGGGAGATGGCTACACCTTC. Its translation is CASSLMGDGYTF.